This T cell receptor beta chain was identified in a study of coeliac disease. Study-wide background: Coeliac patients had newly diagnosed active disease, refractory type I disease, or gluten-free diet control.

TCRdb's table, derived via immunoSEQ multiplex PCR, lists solely in-frame clones and lacks some. The profile shows fewer than 6,500 clones, 55% to 75% of them singletons. Looked up from germline, CDR1 is SNHLY and CDR2 is FYNNEI. The CDR3 covers 14 residues. V gave up 5 bases and J gave up 5 bases; unmatched junction bases: 3. Study-wide findings and caveats: Lower clonality than controls marked TRB and TRG repertoires from active celiac intraepithelial and lamina propria samples.

With regard to this clone: No antigen is known for it.

The chain recombines TRBV2 with TRBJ1-4; 9 nucleotides line up with TRBD1. The sequenced material came from lymphocytes from the gut lamina propria. This sequence was found in a man aged 65 to 85 with active celiac disease. CDR3 coding DNA: TGTGCCAGCAGTCGACAGGGGGGGAATGAAAAACTGTTTTTT. It yields the protein CASSRQGGNEKLFF. Supplemented by reference TRBV2 and TRBJ1-4, the full variable domain reads EPEVTQTPSHQVTQMGQEVILRCVPISNHLYFYWYRQILGQKVEFLVSFYNNEISEKSEIFDDQFSVERPDGSNFTLKIRSTKLEDSAMYFCASSRQGGNEKLFFGSGTQLSVL.